This T cell receptor (beta chain) was sequenced in a study of blood T cell repertoires in COVID-19. Study background: In each case, the material was cDNA or gDNA derived from T cells, B-cell-depleted T cells, or PBMCs.

V shed 4 bases, J shed 4 bases, and the junction held 6 bases outside the gene matches. Germline CDR1 reads SEHNR; CDR2 reads FQNEAQ (reference sequence). The CDR3 loop spans 15 amino acids. Source study methods: Nucleated cell counts were estimated from reference gene primer amplification. The assay was immunoSEQ multiplex PCR, and TCRdb's table has in-frame clones only and misses some. V, J and clone size are taken as reported in that table, and D and trimming were inferred from the DNA itself. Here the sample spans under 65,000 clones, about 88% being singletons. The sequenced sample consisted of peripheral blood. The chain combines TRBV7-9 with TRBJ2-1; 8 bases fit TRBD1. The clonotype was recovered from an elderly man in a cohort sampled during active COVID-19. The CDR3 DNA follows: TGTGCCAGCAGCTCACAGGGGGTTACATACAATGAGCAGTTCTTC. This sequence encodes CASSSQGVTYNEQFF.